The rows below give T cell receptor beta chains drawn from one sample of a study of T cell responses to AZD1222 COVID-19 vaccine. Some clones are missing from TCRdb's copy, which holds only in-frame ones; the method was immunoSEQ multiplex PCR. The sample includes roughly 110,000 clones, around 90% of them seen just once. The starting material was peripheral blood, obtained on day 0 of AZD1222 vaccination. All receptors derive from an adult in good health. CDR3s include the opening cysteine and the closing phenylalanine or tryptophan.

v_gene	CDR3aa
TRBV7-2	CASSWDRGLNEQFF
TRBV24-1	CATSGGGRDTQYF
TRBV3-1/TRBV3-2	CASSQVPGQGYPQYF
TRBV5-1	CASSLRMNTEAFF
TRBV9	CASSVGTGSDTQYF
TRBV5-4	CASSLSTDTQYF
TRBV11-3	CASSLHPEDTQYF
TRBV19	CASSMLAGGAGELFF
TRBV4-3	CASSQGRAGGGETQYF
TRBV3-1/TRBV3-2	CASSPGGIRRQETQYF
TRBV15	CATSRGVSNQPQHF
TRBV4-3	CASSEDSNTGELFF
TRBV6-5	CASRGLVGYEQFF
TRBV10-3	CAIRSASGGPQTQYF
TRBV5-4	CASSSGPRQSSYEQYF
TRBV7-9	CASSLYKSASGAFGELFF
TRBV7-9	CASSLEHEGGELFF
TRBV5-6	CASSLAKKPKVVLFF
TRBV28	CASRPTTVTGELFF
TRBV9	CASSVVPGSSYEQYF
TRBV20-1	CSASRGQVTDTQYF
TRBV4-3	CASSLDREETQYF
TRBV7-9	CASSSDRGTGELFF
TRBV5-1	CASSRSGENTEAFF
TRBV7-2	CASSLEAGDNQPQHF
TRBV14	CASSPRLNSPLHF
TRBV7-9	CASSPGVTVNYGYTF
TRBV4-1	CASSQDYLQVHRAQYF
TRBV4-2	CASSQSTSGGIEQFF
TRBV7-3	CASSLNWMPGKDTQYF
TRBV30	CAWSFRGVGNQPQHF
TRBV19	CASRPLGQFNSPLHF
TRBV19	CASSQGYYGYTF
TRBV2	CASVLEGETQYF
TRBV19	CASNLLPGSEAFF
TRBV24-1	CATSDPTGPRGDTQYF
TRBV11-3	CASSFQGFGTDTQYF
TRBV5-1	CASSEDTNTEAFF
TRBV6-5	CASSYTGQTLSYEQYF
TRBV18	CASSDQTTNEKLFF
TRBV18	CASSPQTFVREKLFF
TRBV7-9	CASSFRDSYNEQFF
TRBV4-1	CASSPAASGSGLPSTDTQYF
TRBV7-8	CASSLASTDTQYF
TRBV2	CASRGNTGRNTEAFF
TRBV6-2/TRBV6-3	CASSYRKSSYNSPLHF
TRBV19	CASSMTGLNSPLHF
TRBV30	CAWSPDRNTEAFF
TRBV4-1	CASSQEPSRDEQYF
TRBV5-1	CASSLGTGRGQYF
TRBV19	CASSIDSRAKLFF
TRBV19	CASISQGAGNTIYF
TRBV13	CASSSTTSSPGTGWHGYTF
TRBV3-1/TRBV3-2	CASSSLAAYNEQFF
TRBV7-8	CASSLGHQNSPLHF